This T cell receptor (beta chain) was documented in a study of glioma-infiltrating T cells after dendritic cell vaccination. Across the study: Autologous tumor lysate-pulsed dendritic cell vaccination was given between the early 2000s and the early 2010s.

Study results and limitations: Higher pretreatment TIL content predicted longer progression-free time and survival.

No glioblastoma patient carried an isocitrate dehydrogenase mutation. About this clone: What it recognizes is unknown.

The PCR used 60 V beta and 13 J beta primers. Method: immunoSEQ multiplex PCR; TCRdb's copy keeps in-frame clones and lacks some. The data hold some 70,000 clones, with 80% to 85% observed a single time. V lost 6 bases, J lost 5 bases, and 19 bases lay in between. This CDR3 has 15 residues. The germline V gene has CDR1 SNHLY and CDR2 FYNNEI. This chain uses TRBV2 with TRBJ1-1, with D possibly TRBD1 on 6 matching bases. The source is a human donor with glioblastoma. The sample in question was blood, obtained before dendritic cell vaccination. The CDR3, as DNA: TGTGCCAGCAGGAAAGAACCGGGACATATAACTGAAGCTTTCTTT. This encodes CASRKEPGHITEAFF. Full variable domain (rest looked up from reference TRBV2 and TRBJ1-1): EPEVTQTPSHQVTQMGQEVILRCVPISNHLYFYWYRQILGQKVEFLVSFYNNEISEKSEIFDDQFSVERPDGSNFTLKIRSTKLEDSAMYFCASRKEPGHITEAFFGQGTRLTVV.